The clone carrying this TCR beta chain has at least ten counts. Its target is unknown. Germline V gives CDR1 SGHRS, CDR2 YFSETQ. Trimming removed 3 bases at V and 3 bases at J, with 14 bases between. The CDR3 has 15 residues. This sample was included in a study of breast tumors, draining lymph nodes, adjacent tissues. Findings of the study overall: Luminal-like breast cancer showed significantly higher tumor–nontumor repertoire similarity than basal-like. Data fit most tumor T cells coming from lymph node, expanding in tumor. Tumor repertoires ranked between lymph nodes and nontumor tissue in diversity, with V and J gene preferences.

MiXCR was run by TCRdb on the multiplex PCR reads, yielding one entry per CDR3 protein. In the table there are around 100,000 distinct CDR3 sequences, 21% of which are singletons. Breast cancer patients provided tissue from their axillary draining lymph nodes. The sequenced material came from axillary lymph node tissue. The receptor comes from a female donor with breast cancer. Some clones in this sample may be carry-over from other donors' samples. The chain recombines TRBV5-1 with TRBJ2-3; D unclear. The CDR3 DNA reads TGCGCCAGCAGCTCCACTACTGCTAGGACAGATACGCAGTATTTT. It specifies CASSSTTARTDTQYF.